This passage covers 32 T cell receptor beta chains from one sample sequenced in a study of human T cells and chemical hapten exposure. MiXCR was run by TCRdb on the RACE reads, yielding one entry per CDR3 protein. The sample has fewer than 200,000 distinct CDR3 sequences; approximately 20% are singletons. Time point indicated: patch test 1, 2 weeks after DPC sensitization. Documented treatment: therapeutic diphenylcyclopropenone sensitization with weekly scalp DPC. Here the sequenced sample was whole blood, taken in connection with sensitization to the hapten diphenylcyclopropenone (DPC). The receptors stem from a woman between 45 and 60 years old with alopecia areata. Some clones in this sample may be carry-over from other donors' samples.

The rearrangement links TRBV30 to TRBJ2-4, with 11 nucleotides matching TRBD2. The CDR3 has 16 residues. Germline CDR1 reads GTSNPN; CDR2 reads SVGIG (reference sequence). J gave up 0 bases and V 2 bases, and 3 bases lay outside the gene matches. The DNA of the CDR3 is TGTGCCTGGAGTCCGGGACTAGCGGAAGCCAAAAACATTCAGTACTTC. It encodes CAWSPGLAEAKNIQYF.

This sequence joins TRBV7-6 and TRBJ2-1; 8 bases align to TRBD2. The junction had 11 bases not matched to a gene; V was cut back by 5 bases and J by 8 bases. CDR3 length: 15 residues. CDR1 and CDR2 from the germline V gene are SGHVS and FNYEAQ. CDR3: CASSELAVQEDEQFF. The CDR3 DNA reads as TGTGCCAGCAGCGAACTAGCGGTCCAGGAAGATGAGCAGTTCTTC.

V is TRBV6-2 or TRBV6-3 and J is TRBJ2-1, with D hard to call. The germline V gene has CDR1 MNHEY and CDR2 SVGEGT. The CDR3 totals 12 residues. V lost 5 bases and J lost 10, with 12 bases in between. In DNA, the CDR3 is TGTGCCAGCAGTGGTGGGTTCAGCGAGCAGTTCTTC. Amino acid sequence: CASSGGFSEQFF.

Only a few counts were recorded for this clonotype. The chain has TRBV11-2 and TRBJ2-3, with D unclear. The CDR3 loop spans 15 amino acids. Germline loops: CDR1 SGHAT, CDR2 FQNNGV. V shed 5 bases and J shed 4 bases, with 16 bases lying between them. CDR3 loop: CASSPQTGVADTQYF. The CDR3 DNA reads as TGTGCCAGCAGCCCCCAAACGGGTGTCGCAGATACGCAGTATTTT. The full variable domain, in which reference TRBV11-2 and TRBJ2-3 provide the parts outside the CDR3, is EAGVAQSPRYKIIEKRQSVAFWCNPISGHATLYWYQQILGQGPKLLIQFQNNGVVDDSQLPKDRFSAERLKGVDSTLKIQPAKLEDSAVYLCASSPQTGVADTQYFGPGTRLTVL.

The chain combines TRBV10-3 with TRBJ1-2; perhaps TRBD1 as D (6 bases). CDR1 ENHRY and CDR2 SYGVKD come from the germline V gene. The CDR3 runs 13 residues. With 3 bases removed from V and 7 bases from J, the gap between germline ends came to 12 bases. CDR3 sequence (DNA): TGTGCCATCAGTGAACAGGGTTCGGGTGGCTACACCTTC. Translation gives CAISEQGSGGYTF.

CDR3 protein: CSVPGTTRNEQFF. Written as DNA, the CDR3 is TGCAGCGTTCCCGGGACAACAAGGAATGAGCAGTTCTTC. This sequence joins TRBV29-1 and TRBJ2-1, with TRBD1 as a possible D gene (6 bases). The CDR3 runs 13 residues. Germline CDR1 and CDR2: SQVTM and ANQGSEA. Trimming removed 5 bases from V and 7 bases from J, with 15 bases in between.

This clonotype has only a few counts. DNA of the CDR3: TGCAGCGTTGAAGATGAACTAGCGGGAGGGTTGTTCTTC. Its translation is CSVEDELAGGLFF. This chain connects TRBV29-1 to TRBJ2-1; 13 nucleotides line up with TRBD2. CDR1 and CDR2 from the germline V gene are SQVTM and ANQGSEA. J was trimmed by 15 bases and V by 0 bases; bases with no gene match: 5. The CDR3 is 13 residues long.

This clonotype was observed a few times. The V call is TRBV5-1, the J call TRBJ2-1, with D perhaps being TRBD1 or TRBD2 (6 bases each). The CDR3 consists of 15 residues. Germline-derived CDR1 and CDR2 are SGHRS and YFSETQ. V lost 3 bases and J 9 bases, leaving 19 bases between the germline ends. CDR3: CASSSVPGAVGEQFF. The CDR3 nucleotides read TGCGCCAGCAGCTCGGTGCCGGGGGCGGTGGGTGAGCAGTTCTTC.

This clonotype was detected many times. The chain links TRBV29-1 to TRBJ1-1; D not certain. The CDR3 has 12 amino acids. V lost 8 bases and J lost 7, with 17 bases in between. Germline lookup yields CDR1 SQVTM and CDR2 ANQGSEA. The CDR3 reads CSSNSGGVEAFF. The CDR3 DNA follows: TGCAGCTCTAACTCGGGTGGGGTTGAAGCTTTCTTT.

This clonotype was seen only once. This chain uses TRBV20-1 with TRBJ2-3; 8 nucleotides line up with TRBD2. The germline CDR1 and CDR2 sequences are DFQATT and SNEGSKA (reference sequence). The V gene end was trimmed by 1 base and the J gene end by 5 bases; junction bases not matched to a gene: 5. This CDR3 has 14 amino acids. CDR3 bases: TGCAGTGCTAGAGTAGCGGGAAGGTTAGATACGCAGTATTTT. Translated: CSARVAGRLDTQYF.

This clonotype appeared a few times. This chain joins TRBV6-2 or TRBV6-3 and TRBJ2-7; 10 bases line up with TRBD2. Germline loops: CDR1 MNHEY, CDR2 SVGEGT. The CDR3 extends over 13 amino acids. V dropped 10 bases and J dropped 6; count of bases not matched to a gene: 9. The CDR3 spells CATRLAGGFEQYF. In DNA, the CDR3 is TGTGCCACCAGATTAGCGGGAGGATTCGAGCAGTACTTC.

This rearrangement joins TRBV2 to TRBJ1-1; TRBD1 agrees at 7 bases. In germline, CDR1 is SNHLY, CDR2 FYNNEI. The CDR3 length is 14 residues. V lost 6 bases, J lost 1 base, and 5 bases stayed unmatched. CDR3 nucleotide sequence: TGTGCCAGCAGCGCCGGGACAGAGAACACTGAAGCTTTCTTT. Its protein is CASSAGTENTEAFF.

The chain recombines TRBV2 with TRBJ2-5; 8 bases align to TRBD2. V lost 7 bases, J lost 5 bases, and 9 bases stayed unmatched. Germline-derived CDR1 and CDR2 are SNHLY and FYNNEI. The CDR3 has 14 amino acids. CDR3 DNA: TGTGCCAGCAAATGGTCGGGAGGGTCTGAGACCCAGTACTTC. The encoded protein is CASKWSGGSETQYF.

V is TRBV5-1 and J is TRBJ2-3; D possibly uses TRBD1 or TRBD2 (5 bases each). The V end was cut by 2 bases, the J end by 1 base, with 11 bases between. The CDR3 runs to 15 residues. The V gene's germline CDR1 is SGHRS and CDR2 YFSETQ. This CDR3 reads CASSLGEIGTDTQYF. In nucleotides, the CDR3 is TGCGCCAGCAGCTTAGGGGAGATCGGCACAGATACGCAGTATTTT.

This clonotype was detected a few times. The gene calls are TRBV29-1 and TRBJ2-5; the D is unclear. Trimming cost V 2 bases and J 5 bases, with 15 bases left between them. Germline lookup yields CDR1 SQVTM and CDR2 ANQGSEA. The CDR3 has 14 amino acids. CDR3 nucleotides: TGCAGCGTTGAACTGGTGTCGACACTTGAGACCCAGTACTTC. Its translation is CSVELVSTLETQYF.

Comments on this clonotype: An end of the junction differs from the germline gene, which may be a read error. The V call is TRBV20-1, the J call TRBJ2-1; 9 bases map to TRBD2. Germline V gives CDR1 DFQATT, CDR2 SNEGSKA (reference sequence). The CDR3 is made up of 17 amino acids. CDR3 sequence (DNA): TGCAGTGCTGGAGACATATTAGCGGGAGTCGGTGGTCATGAGCAGTTCTTC. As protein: CSAGDILAGVGGHEQFF.

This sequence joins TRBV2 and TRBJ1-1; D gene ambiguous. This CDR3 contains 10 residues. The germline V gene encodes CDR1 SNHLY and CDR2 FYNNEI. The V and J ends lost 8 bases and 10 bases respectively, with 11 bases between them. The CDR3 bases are TGTGCCAGCTTTTTGGAGGCAGCTTTCTTT. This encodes CASFLEAAFF.

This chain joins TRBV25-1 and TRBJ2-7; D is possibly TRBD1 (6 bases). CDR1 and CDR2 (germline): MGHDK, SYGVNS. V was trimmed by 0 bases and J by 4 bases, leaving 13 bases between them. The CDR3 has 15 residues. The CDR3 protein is CASSEYKLRGYEQYF. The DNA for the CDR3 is TGTGCCAGCAGTGAATATAAGCTGAGGGGGTACGAGCAGTACTTC.

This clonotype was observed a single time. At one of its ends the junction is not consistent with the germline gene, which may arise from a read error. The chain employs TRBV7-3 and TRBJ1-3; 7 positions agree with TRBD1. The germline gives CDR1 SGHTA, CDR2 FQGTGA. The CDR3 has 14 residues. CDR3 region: CASSLTDRGNTIYF. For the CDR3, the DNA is TGTGCCAGCAGCCTAACGGACAGGGGAAACACCATATATTTT.

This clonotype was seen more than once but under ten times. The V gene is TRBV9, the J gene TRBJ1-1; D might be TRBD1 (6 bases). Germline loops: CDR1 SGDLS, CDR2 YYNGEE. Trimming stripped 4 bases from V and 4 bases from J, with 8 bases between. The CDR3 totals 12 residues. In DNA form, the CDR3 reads TGTGCCAGCAGCAAGGGGGGCACTGAAGCTTTCTTT. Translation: CASSKGGTEAFF.

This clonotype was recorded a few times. DNA for the CDR3: TGTGCCAGTTCTATCGCACAGTGGGATGAGCAGTTCTTC. This gives the protein CASSIAQWDEQFF. The chain employs TRBV19 and TRBJ2-1; unclear D gene. Germline CDR1 and CDR2: LNHDA and SQIVND (reference sequence). V was clipped by 8 bases and J by 8 bases, with 16 bases between them. This CDR3 spans 13 amino acids.

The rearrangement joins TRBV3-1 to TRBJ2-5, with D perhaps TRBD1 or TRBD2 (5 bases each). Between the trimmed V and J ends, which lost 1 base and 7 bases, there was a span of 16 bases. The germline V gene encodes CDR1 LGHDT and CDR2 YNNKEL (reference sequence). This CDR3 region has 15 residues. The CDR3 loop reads CASSQVGAALATQYF. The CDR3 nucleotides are TGTGCCAGCAGCCAAGTCGGGGCCGCCTTGGCGACCCAGTACTTC.

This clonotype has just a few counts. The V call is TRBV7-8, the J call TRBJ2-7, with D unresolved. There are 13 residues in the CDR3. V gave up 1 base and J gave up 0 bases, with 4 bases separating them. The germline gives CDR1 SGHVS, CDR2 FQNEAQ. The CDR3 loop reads CASSLDTSYEQYF. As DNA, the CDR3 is TGTGCCAGCAGCTTAGATACCTCCTACGAGCAGTACTTC.

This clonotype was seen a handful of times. CDR3 sequence: CASSQFQREGRDTQYF. CDR3 sequence (DNA): TGTGCCAGCAGCCAATTTCAGCGGGAGGGCAGAGATACGCAGTATTTT. V and J are TRBV21-1 and TRBJ2-3; the table calls TRBD2, which could not be checked here. TRBV21-1 counts as a pseudogene. The CDR3 has 16 amino acids.

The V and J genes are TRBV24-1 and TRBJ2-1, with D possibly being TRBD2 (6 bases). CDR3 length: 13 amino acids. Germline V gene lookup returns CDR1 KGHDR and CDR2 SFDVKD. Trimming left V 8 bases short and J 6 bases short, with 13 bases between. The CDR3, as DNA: TGTGCCACCAAGCCGGGAGTAGGCAATGAGCAGTTCTTC. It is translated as CATKPGVGNEQFF.

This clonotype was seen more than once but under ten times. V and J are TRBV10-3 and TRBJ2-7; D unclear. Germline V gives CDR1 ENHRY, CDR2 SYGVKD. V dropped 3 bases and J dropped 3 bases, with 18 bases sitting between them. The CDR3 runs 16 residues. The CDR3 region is CAISDRGWLRNYEQYF. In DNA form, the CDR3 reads TGTGCCATCAGTGACAGAGGTTGGTTGCGCAACTACGAGCAGTACTTC.

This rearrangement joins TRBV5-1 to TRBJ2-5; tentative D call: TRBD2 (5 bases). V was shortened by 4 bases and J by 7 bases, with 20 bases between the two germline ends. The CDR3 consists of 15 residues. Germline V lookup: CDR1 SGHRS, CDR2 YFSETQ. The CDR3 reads CASSGGGRPRGTQYF. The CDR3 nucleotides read TGCGCCAGCAGCGGCGGTGGTCGGCCCCGGGGGACCCAGTACTTC.

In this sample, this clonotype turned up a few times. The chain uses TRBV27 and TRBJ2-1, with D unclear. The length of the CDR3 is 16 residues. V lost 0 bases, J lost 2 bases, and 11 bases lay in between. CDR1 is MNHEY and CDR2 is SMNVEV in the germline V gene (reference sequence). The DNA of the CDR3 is TGTGCCAGCAGTTTATCTGGCAGACTCCCCTACAATGAGCAGTTCTTC. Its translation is CASSLSGRLPYNEQFF.

CDR3 in DNA: TGTGCCAGCAGCCGACAGGGAACCGGGGAGCTGTTTTTT. This translates into CASSRQGTGELFF. The chain combines TRBV11-1 with TRBJ2-2, with 7 bases aligning to TRBD1. Trimming removed 5 bases from V and 5 bases from J; junction bases left unmatched: 2. CDR3 length equals 13 residues. Germline V gene sequence: CDR1 SGHAT, CDR2 FQDESV (reference sequence).

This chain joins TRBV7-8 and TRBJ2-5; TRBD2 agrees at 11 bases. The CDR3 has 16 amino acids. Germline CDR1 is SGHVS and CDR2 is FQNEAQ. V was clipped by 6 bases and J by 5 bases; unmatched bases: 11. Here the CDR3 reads CASRAGSLAGVETQYF. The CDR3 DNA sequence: TGTGCCAGCAGGGCGGGGTCACTAGCGGGAGTGGAGACCCAGTACTTC.

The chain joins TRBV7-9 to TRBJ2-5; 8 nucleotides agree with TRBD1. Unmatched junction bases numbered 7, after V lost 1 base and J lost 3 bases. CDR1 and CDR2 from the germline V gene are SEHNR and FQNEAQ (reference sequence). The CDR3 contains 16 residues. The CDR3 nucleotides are TGTGCCAGCAGCTTAGGGGGACAGGATTTCGAAGAGACCCAGTACTTC. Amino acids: CASSLGGQDFEETQYF.

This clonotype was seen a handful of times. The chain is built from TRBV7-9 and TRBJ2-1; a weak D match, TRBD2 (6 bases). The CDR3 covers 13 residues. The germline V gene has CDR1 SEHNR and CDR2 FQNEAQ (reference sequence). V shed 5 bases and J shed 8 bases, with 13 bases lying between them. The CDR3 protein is CASSNPEGDEQFF. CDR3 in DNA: TGTGCCAGCAGCAATCCGGAGGGCGATGAGCAGTTCTTC.